The 17 T cell receptor beta chains presented below share a single source sample, sequenced in a study of blood T cell repertoires in COVID-19. Produced via immunoSEQ multiplex PCR; TCRdb's table is partial and in-frame only. This sample yields around 230,000 clones, of which about 87% are seen a single time; just over 2.5% belongs to the top ten. Sequencing input: PBMCs or T cells enriched from blood (not recorded which). The receptors stem from a woman in her 30s who had recovered from COVID-19.

V is TRBV30 and J is TRBJ1-4; the match to TRBD1 covers 9 bases. CDR3 length equals 16 residues. With 3 bases clipped from V and 7 bases from J, the junction kept 12 bases outside the gene matches. Germline V gives CDR1 GTSNPN, CDR2 SVGIG (reference sequence). The CDR3 loop is CAWSQRNRGRFEKLFF. CDR3 bases: TGTGCCTGGAGCCAAAGAAACAGGGGGCGCTTTGAAAAACTGTTTTTT. The variable domain in full, completed from reference TRBV30 and TRBJ1-4, reads SQTIHQWPATLVQPVGSPLSLECTVEGTSNPNLYWYRQAAGRGLQLLFYSVGIGQISSEVPQNLSASRPQDRQFILSSKKLLLSDSGFYLCAWSQRNRGRFEKLFFGSGTQLSVL.

The chain is built from TRBV7-2 and TRBJ1-6, with 7 positions matching TRBD1. CDR3 length: 14 amino acids. Per germline, CDR1 SGHTA and CDR2 FQGNSA. Unmatched junction bases numbered 6, after V lost 6 bases and J lost 7 bases. In DNA, the CDR3 is TGTGCCAGCAGTCTCCGACAGGGAAATTCACCCCTCCACTTT. Translating it yields CASSLRQGNSPLHF.

CDR3 nucleotides: TGTGCCAGCAGCCAGGCGGGTCTCGACTATGGCTACACCTTC. This codes for CASSQAGLDYGYTF. The chain employs TRBV7-2 and TRBJ1-2, with D uncertain. The CDR3 spans 14 residues. V was shortened by 5 bases and J by 3 bases, with 13 bases between the two germline ends. Germline loops: CDR1 SGHTA, CDR2 FQGNSA.

The chain uses TRBV15 and TRBJ1-5, with D maybe TRBD1 (6 bases). The V and J ends lost 2 bases and 1 base respectively, with 12 bases between them. The CDR3 loop spans 16 amino acids. Germline V gene lookup returns CDR1 LNHNV and CDR2 YYDKDF (reference sequence). In DNA, the CDR3 is TGTGCCACCAGCAGATCCCTACAGGGCAGCAATCAGCCCCAGCATTTT. Its protein is CATSRSLQGSNQPQHF.

The J gene is TRBJ1-4, the V gene TRBV10-3; the D gene is possibly TRBD1 (6 bases). CDR3 length equals 16 residues. Germline CDR1 reads ENHRY; CDR2 reads SYGVKD. The V gene lost 5 bases and the J gene lost 0 bases, with 13 bases spanning the gap. CDR3 DNA: TGTGCCATCAGTCGTCGGGGGGGCACAACTAATGAAAAACTGTTTTTT. Its translation is CAISRRGGTTNEKLFF.

Turning to this clone: The junction and the germline gene differ at one end; a read error may be behind it. The chain recombines TRBV14 with TRBJ2-1; TRBD2 is a possible D gene (6 bases). The V gene's germline CDR1 is SGHDN and CDR2 FVKESK. This CDR3 comprises 15 residues. The CDR3, as DNA: TGTGCCAGCAGAATCGCCGGGACTTCCTCCAATGAGCAGTTCTTC. This encodes CASRIAGTSSNEQFF. Using reference TRBV14 and TRBJ2-1 for the parts outside the CDR3, the full variable domain is EAGVTQFPSHSVIEKGQTVTLRCDPISGHDNLYWYRRVMGKEIKFLLHFVKESKQDESGMPNNRFLAERTGGTYSTLKVQPAELEDSGVYFCASRIAGTSSNEQFFGPGTRLTVL.

The chain joins TRBV7-2 to TRBJ1-1, with 8 bases identical to TRBD1. The CDR3 covers 15 residues. Germline values: CDR1 SGHTA, CDR2 FQGNSA. V lost 5 bases, J lost 5 bases, and 10 bases stayed unmatched. The CDR3 is CASSPTDRVLTEAFF. In DNA, the CDR3 is TGTGCCAGCAGCCCAACGGACAGGGTACTTACTGAAGCTTTCTTT.

In DNA, the CDR3 is TGTGCCAGCAGTTACTCCCAACGACAGGGTAGAAAGCAGTACTTC. Amino acid sequence: CASSYSQRQGRKQYF. The chain links TRBV6-5 to TRBJ2-7; 7 bases align to TRBD1. CDR1 and CDR2 (germline): MNHEY, SVGAGI. The V segment lost 0 bases and the J segment 8 bases; nucleotides outside the gene matches: 10. CDR3 length equals 15 residues.

This chain connects TRBV9 to TRBJ2-5; 7 nucleotides line up with TRBD2. From germline, CDR1 is SGDLS and CDR2 YYNGEE. CDR3 length equals 16 residues. V dropped 0 bases and J dropped 1; count of bases not matched to a gene: 6. The CDR3 DNA reads as TGTGCCAGCAGCGTAGGTGGGGGGGTCGTCCAAGAGACCCAGTACTTC. Amino acids: CASSVGGGVVQETQYF.

The J gene is TRBJ2-2, the V gene TRBV11-2, with 10 bases that match TRBD2. The ends lost 3 bases at V and 4 bases at J; junction bases unmatched: 5. This CDR3 contains 16 residues. Germline V gene data show CDR1 as SGHAT and CDR2 as FQNNGV. The CDR3 reads CASSFERGGPTGELFF. The CDR3 nucleotides are TGTGCCAGCAGCTTCGAGCGGGGGGGCCCCACCGGGGAGCTGTTTTTT.

The chain combines TRBV13 with TRBJ2-1; 12 bases agree with TRBD2. After removal of 3 bases from V and 10 bases from J, the junction contained 7 bases not matched to a gene. This CDR3 spans 15 amino acids. Germline V lookup: CDR1 PRHDT, CDR2 FYEKMQ (reference sequence). CDR3 nucleotides: TGTGCCAGCAGCTTGGCTAGCGGGGGGGCTTGGGAGCAGTTCTTC. Translation: CASSLASGGAWEQFF.

The chain couples TRBV29-1 to TRBJ1-1; D is unresolved. The CDR3 is made up of 14 amino acids. From germline, CDR1 is SQVTM and CDR2 ANQGSEA. Trimming pared 2 bases from V and 0 bases from J, leaving 10 bases between. The CDR3 loop reads CSVEWHTMNTEAFF. CDR3 DNA sequence: TGCAGCGTTGAATGGCACACCATGAACACTGAAGCTTTCTTT.

The chain employs TRBV11-2 and TRBJ2-7; no firm D call. This CDR3 has 11 residues. Trimming removed 4 bases at V and 3 bases at J, with 4 bases between. The V gene's germline CDR1 is SGHAT and CDR2 FQNNGV. The CDR3 sequence is CASSSYYEQYF. The CDR3 nucleotides are TGTGCCAGCAGCTCCTACTACGAGCAGTACTTC.

This clone was picked up many times. The rearrangement links TRBV19 to TRBJ1-5; the D is unclear. The V end lost 6 bases, the J end lost 3 bases, and 6 bases lay between the germline ends. The CDR3 contains 12 residues. In germline, CDR1 is LNHDA, CDR2 SQIVND (reference sequence). This chain's CDR3 is CASRDNNQPQHF. The CDR3 DNA follows: TGTGCCAGTAGAGACAACAATCAGCCCCAGCATTTT.

The V gene is TRBV27, the J gene TRBJ1-4; 10 nucleotides line up with TRBD1. The CDR3 runs 18 residues. In germline, CDR1 is MNHEY, CDR2 SMNVEV (reference sequence). The V and J ends lost 6 bases and 2 bases, in that order; junction bases with no gene match: 12. As DNA, the CDR3 is TGTGCCAGCAGCCCCTTTGGGACAGGGGAAGTGACTAATGAAAAACTGTTTTTT. It codes for CASSPFGTGEVTNEKLFF. The full variable domain, with the rest looked up from reference TRBV27 and TRBJ1-4, is EAQVTQNPRYLITVTGKKLTVTCSQNMNHEYMSWYRQDPGLGLRQIYYSMNVEVTDKGDVPEGYKVSRKEKRNFPLILESPSPNQTSLYFCASSPFGTGEVTNEKLFFGSGTQLSVL.

The chain links TRBV18 to TRBJ2-7, with D tentatively TRBD2 (6 bases). The CDR3 is 13 residues long. Germline lookup yields CDR1 KGHSH and CDR2 LQKENI. The germline V and J ends were trimmed by 6 bases and 2 bases, with 11 bases remaining between them. The DNA for the CDR3 is TGTGCCAGCTCGCGGGACCCTACCTACGAGCAGTACTTC. This translates into CASSRDPTYEQYF. Based on the CDR3 plus reference TRBV18 and TRBJ2-7, the full variable domain is NAGVMQNPRHLVRRRGQEARLRCSPMKGHSHVYWYRQLPEEGLKFMVYLQKENIIDESGMPKERFSAEFPKEGPSILRIQQVVRGDSAAYFCASSRDPTYEQYFGPGTRLTVT.

The V and J genes are TRBV5-4 and TRBJ2-3; 8 positions agree with TRBD2. Germline V CDR1 and CDR2: SGHNT, YYREEE (reference sequence). The V segment lost 3 bases and the J segment 3 bases; nucleotides outside the gene matches: 6. The CDR3 totals 15 residues. The CDR3 DNA reads as TGTGCCAGCAGCTCTCAGCGGGGGAGAACAGATACGCAGTATTTT. It encodes CASSSQRGRTDTQYF.